The 23 T cell receptor beta chains below all came from one sample that was sequenced in a study of CD8+CD57+ T cells in acquired aplastic anemia. The template used for profiling TCR beta VDJ and CDR3 was genomic DNA. TCRdb re-analysed the reads in MiXCR, keeping a single row per CDR3 protein. The sample records a few hundred thousand distinct CDR3 sequences, roughly 57% being singletons. Sequenced input: sorted CD4+, CD8+, or CD8+CD57+ T cells (not recorded which) from PBMCs. The receptors were sampled from a human donor in good health.

The table lists this clonotype with many counts. V and J are TRBV4-2 and TRBJ2-7; a possible D gene is TRBD1 (6 bases). The V end lost 3 bases, the J end lost 3 bases, and 9 bases lay between the germline ends. The CDR3 totals 13 residues. Germline CDR1 LGHNA, CDR2 YNFKEQ. Here the CDR3 DNA reads TGTGCCAGCAGCCAGAACAGGGTCTACGAGCAGTACTTC. It codes for CASSQNRVYEQYF.

Points on this clonotype: A read error may explain this, as a much larger clone is one base away. CDR3 nucleotides: TGCGCCAGCAGCCTACGCCCCGGGACAGTCGGGGCGGGTGGCTACACCTTC. Translating it yields CASSLRPGTVGAGGYTF. This rearrangement joins TRBV4-3 to TRBJ1-2; 7 bases line up with TRBD1. In germline, CDR1 is LGHNA, CDR2 YSLEER. The CDR3 extends over 17 amino acids. V lost 4 bases and J lost 7; bases outside the gene matches: 18.

The chain carries TRBV7-2 and TRBJ1-2, with a tentative D call TRBD1 (6 bases). V was cut by 5 bases and J by 8 bases, with 12 bases left in between. Germline CDR1 is SGHTA and CDR2 is FQGNSA. CDR3 length: 12 residues. The CDR3 DNA follows: TGTGCCAGCAGCGCGGGACAAGGAGGCTACACCTTC. Protein product: CASSAGQGGYTF. Complete variable domain (other parts from reference TRBV7-2 and TRBJ1-2): GAGVSQSPSNKVTEKGKDVELRCDPISGHTALYWYRQSLGQGLEFLIYFQGNSAPDKSGLPSDRFSAERTGGSVSTLTIQRTQQEDSAVYLCASSAGQGGYTFGSGTRLTVV.

The V call is TRBV20-1, the J call TRBJ2-1; 7 nucleotides agree with TRBD2. Germline V gives CDR1 DFQATT, CDR2 SNEGSKA (reference sequence). CDR3 size: 13 residues. Germline trimming cut 7 bases from V and 4 bases from J; bases unmatched to any gene: 7. Here the CDR3 reads CSGGGGVYNEQFF. The CDR3 nucleotides are TGCAGTGGGGGGGGAGGTGTATACAATGAGCAGTTCTTC.

The chain recombines TRBV9 with TRBJ2-3, with D perhaps TRBD1 (5 bases). With 3 bases removed from V and 2 bases from J, the gap between germline ends came to 25 bases. This CDR3 has 19 amino acids. CDR1 is SGDLS, CDR2 YYNGEE, per germline. CDR3 DNA: TGTGCCAGCAGCGCTAACTCCCGGGCCCCTAGGGGCGTCACAGATACGCAGTATTTT. Protein sequence: CASSANSRAPRGVTDTQYF.

This clonotype was counted many times. The rearrangement joins TRBV4-2 to TRBJ2-1, with TRBD2 matching 11 bases. Germline lookup yields CDR1 LGHNA and CDR2 YNFKEQ. The junction had 5 bases not matched to a gene; V was cut back by 0 bases and J by 4 bases. The CDR3 length is 17 residues. CDR3 protein: CASSQEAGTSGYNEQFF. DNA for the CDR3: TGTGCCAGCAGCCAAGAAGCCGGGACTAGCGGATACAATGAGCAGTTCTTC.

This clonotype has a single count. The chain links TRBV7-6 to TRBJ2-5; D might be TRBD1 (6 bases). V lost 4 bases to trimming and J lost 3 bases, with 12 bases between them. CDR1 is SGHVS and CDR2 is FNYEAQ in the germline V gene. CDR3 size: 14 residues. CDR3 in amino acids: CASSYQTGKETQYF. For the CDR3, the DNA is TGTGCCAGCAGCTACCAGACAGGAAAAGAGACCCAGTACTTC.

V is TRBV7-6 and J is TRBJ2-1; unclear D gene. The CDR3 is made up of 13 amino acids. Trimming took off 3 bases at V and 7 bases at J, with 10 bases between the two ends. The germline CDR1 and CDR2 sequences are SGHVS and FNYEAQ. CDR3: CASSFRLRNEQFF. CDR3 in DNA: TGTGCCAGCAGCTTTAGATTAAGGAATGAGCAGTTCTTC.

The rearrangement links TRBV14 to TRBJ2-7; D is possibly TRBD1 or TRBD2 (6 bases each). The CDR3 totals 16 residues. V gave up 4 bases and J gave up 3 bases, with 19 bases separating them. The germline V gene has CDR1 SGHDN and CDR2 FVKESK. CDR3 protein: CASSRGRTDRDYEQYF. The CDR3 bases are TGTGCCAGCAGCCGGGGGAGGACGGACAGAGACTACGAGCAGTACTTC.

This chain links TRBV20-1 with TRBJ2-1; 8 nucleotides line up with TRBD2. This CDR3 has 13 residues. The V segment lost 1 base and the J segment 7 bases; nucleotides outside the gene matches: 3. CDR1 DFQATT and CDR2 SNEGSKA come from the germline V gene (reference sequence). CDR3: CSARVLADNEQFF. The DNA for the CDR3 is TGCAGTGCTAGAGTACTAGCGGATAATGAGCAGTTCTTC.

The chain carries TRBV20-1 and TRBJ2-1; 7 bases map to TRBD1. This CDR3 has 14 residues. J lost 10 bases, V lost 4 bases, and 13 bases had no gene match. The germline CDR1 and CDR2 sequences are DFQATT and SNEGSKA (reference sequence). The CDR3: CSAISRQGRDEQFF. The CDR3 nucleotides read TGCAGTGCTATCTCGAGACAGGGAAGGGACGAGCAGTTCTTC.

As DNA, the CDR3 is TGCAGCGCCAAGACTAGCGGTAATGAGCAGTTCTTC. Protein product: CSAKTSGNEQFF. This chain uses TRBV29-1 with TRBJ2-1; 9 nucleotides line up with TRBD2. Per germline, CDR1 SQVTM and CDR2 ANQGSEA. This CDR3 has 12 amino acids. The J segment lost 7 bases and the V segment lost 7 bases, leaving 5 bases of the junction unmatched.

Written as DNA, the CDR3 is TGTGCCACCAGTGATGCTTGGGGCTATGAGCAGTTCTTC. It translates to CATSDAWGYEQFF. The chain has TRBV24-1 and TRBJ2-1; D possibly corresponds to TRBD1 (5 bases). This CDR3 spans 13 amino acids. Germline lookup yields CDR1 KGHDR and CDR2 SFDVKD. V was cut by 3 bases and J by 8 bases, with 10 bases left in between.

This clonotype was observed at least ten times. The chain joins TRBV24-1 to TRBJ2-1; no clear D. The germline V gene encodes CDR1 KGHDR and CDR2 SFDVKD. The CDR3 runs 11 residues. Trimming shortened V by 5 bases and J by 7 bases, and 5 bases separated the two germline ends. The DNA of the CDR3 is TGTGCCACCAGTGTCGTGAATGAGCAGTTCTTC. Its protein is CATSVVNEQFF.

This clonotype occurred once. The chain joins TRBV5-1 to TRBJ1-2; D is unclear. This CDR3 is 14 amino acids long. V was clipped by 2 bases and J by 7 bases, with 15 bases between them. CDR1 and CDR2 from the germline V gene are SGHRS and YFSETQ. The CDR3 region has the DNA TGCGCCAGCAGCTTCGAACAACGAGGACTTGGCTACACCTTC. Encoded protein: CASSFEQRGLGYTF.

This clonotype was detected many times. The rearrangement uses TRBV4-1 and TRBJ1-2, with 7 positions matching TRBD1. The CDR3 runs 16 residues. The V gene's germline CDR1 is MGHRA and CDR2 YSYEKL. After removal of 0 bases from V and 2 bases from J, the junction contained 6 bases not matched to a gene. The CDR3 DNA sequence: TGCGCCAGCAGCCAAGATTCCGACAGGGTCAACTATGGCTACACCTTC. Protein product: CASSQDSDRVNYGYTF.

This clonotype was counted many times. This chain connects TRBV20-1 to TRBJ1-5; D is perhaps TRBD1 (5 bases). The V and J ends lost 2 bases and 2 bases respectively, with 10 bases between them. Per the germline V gene, CDR1 is DFQATT and CDR2 is SNEGSKA (reference sequence). This CDR3 is 14 amino acids long. The CDR3 loop reads CSARHLGGNQPQHF. CDR3 coding DNA: TGCAGTGCTAGACACCTGGGGGGCAATCAGCCCCAGCATTTT.

The rearrangement joins TRBV2 to TRBJ2-7, with D tentatively TRBD1 or TRBD2 (5 bases each). Germline-derived CDR1 and CDR2 are SNHLY and FYNNEI. The CDR3 spans 13 residues. V gave up 5 bases and J gave up 9 bases, with 17 bases separating them. The CDR3 sequence is CASSYTGTSVQYF. The CDR3 nucleotides read TGTGCCAGCAGTTACACAGGTACTAGTGTGCAGTACTTC.

This clonotype appeared a few times. The CDR3 DNA reads TGTGCCAGCTTAGGGACGGGGACTAGCTATCGGCCCTACGAGCAGTACTTC. The encoded protein is CASLGTGTSYRPYEQYF. V and J are TRBV2 and TRBJ2-7; 9 bases map to TRBD2. The V gene end was trimmed by 8 bases and the J gene end by 2 bases; junction bases not matched to a gene: 16. Germline loops: CDR1 SNHLY, CDR2 FYNNEI. The CDR3 is 17 amino acids.

CDR3 coding DNA: TGCAGCGTTGAGGGCGGCTCAGAGGGCACCTACAATGAGCAGTTCTTC. It specifies CSVEGGSEGTYNEQFF. The rearrangement joins TRBV29-1 to TRBJ2-1; a weak D match, TRBD2 (5 bases). V was shortened by 3 bases and J by 2 bases, with 17 bases between the two germline ends. This CDR3 contains 16 residues. In germline, CDR1 is SQVTM, CDR2 ANQGSEA.

This clonotype was observed a single time. V and J are TRBV12-3 or TRBV12-4 and TRBJ1-1; D is ambiguous. The CDR3 spans 12 residues. V lost 5 bases and J 7 bases, leaving 11 bases between the germline ends. CDR3 nucleotide sequence: TGTGCCAGCAGTCCTGGGTTCGGTGAAGCTTTCTTT. Translating it yields CASSPGFGEAFF.

As for this clonotype: One junction end does not reproduce the germline sequence, and a read error may be involved. This rearrangement joins TRBV12-3 or TRBV12-4 to TRBJ2-7; no clear D. CDR3 size: 14 residues. The CDR3 coding sequence is TGTGCCATCAGTGAACGCAGGACCCCCTACGAGCAGTACTTC. Amino acids: CAISERRTPYEQYF.

This clonotype was recorded many times. The V call is TRBV28, the J call TRBJ1-1; D remains unclear. Trimming cost V 6 bases and J 2 bases, with 7 bases left between them. The CDR3 spans 12 residues. Per germline, CDR1 MDHEN and CDR2 SYDVKM. CDR3: CASRYSNTEAFF. The CDR3 nucleotides are TGTGCCAGCAGGTACAGTAACACTGAAGCTTTCTTT.